The 18 T cell receptor beta chains given below trace back to one sample, sequenced in a study of cytomegalovirus exposure and HLA in healthy donors. Only in-frame clones appear in the TCRdb table, and some are missing; sequencing was by immunoSEQ multiplex PCR. The sample consists of about 160,000 clones, roughly 90% of them appearing once. The sample consisted of PBMCs. These receptors all stem from a woman aged 18 to 35 in good health and CMV-seropositive.

DNA of the CDR3: TGTGCCATCAGTGATTTAGCGGGAGGGCAGGATACGCAGTATTTT. This translates into CAISDLAGGQDTQYF. The V gene is TRBV10-3, the J gene TRBJ2-3; 11 bases match TRBD2. V shed 3 bases, J shed 6 bases, and the junction held 5 bases outside the gene matches. The CDR3 covers 15 residues. CDR1 is ENHRY and CDR2 is SYGVKD in the germline V gene.

This sequence joins TRBV5-1 and TRBJ2-1, with D perhaps TRBD2 (6 bases). Per the germline V gene, CDR1 is SGHRS and CDR2 is YFSETQ. V shed 7 bases and J shed 7 bases, with 15 bases lying between them. This CDR3 has 13 residues. CDR3 nucleotide sequence: TGCGCCAGCGGAGGAGGGAGTGGTAATGAGCAGTTCTTC. Its translation is CASGGGSGNEQFF.

The CDR3: CAWTQGQLSIYSNQPQHF. In DNA, the CDR3 is TGTGCCTGGACCCAAGGTCAGCTTAGCATCTATAGCAATCAGCCCCAGCATTTT. V usage is TRBV30 and J usage is TRBJ1-5; D gene ambiguous. This CDR3 spans 18 amino acids. V gave up 4 bases and J gave up 0 bases, with 22 bases separating them. Germline V lookup: CDR1 GTSNPN, CDR2 SVGIG (reference sequence).

This CDR3 is CASSSPRSAQETQYF. The CDR3, as DNA: TGTGCCAGCAGTTCCCCTAGGAGCGCCCAAGAGACCCAGTACTTC. The rearrangement links TRBV6-6 to TRBJ2-5; D not certain. V lost 4 bases, J lost 1 base, and 13 bases lay in between. The germline V gene encodes CDR1 MNHNY and CDR2 SVGAGI (reference sequence). The CDR3 loop spans 15 amino acids.

The chain uses TRBV2 and TRBJ2-1, with 8 bases identical to TRBD2. The CDR3 length is 14 residues. Germline-derived CDR1 and CDR2 are SNHLY and FYNNEI. Trimming took 6 bases from V and 8 from J; bases not matched to a gene: 9. CDR3 sequence (DNA): TGTGCCAGCAGAATAAGGACTAGCCTCGATGAGCAGTTCTTC. This codes for CASRIRTSLDEQFF.

V is TRBV30 and J is TRBJ1-5, with D unresolved. Between the trimmed V and J ends, which lost 3 bases and 5 bases, there was a span of 11 bases. This CDR3 is built from 13 residues. Germline V gene sequence: CDR1 GTSNPN, CDR2 SVGIG (reference sequence). CDR3: CAWSIPGHQPQHF. For the CDR3, the DNA is TGTGCCTGGAGCATCCCAGGTCATCAGCCCCAGCATTTT.

V usage is TRBV28 and J usage is TRBJ2-2; maybe TRBD2 (5 bases). CDR1 and CDR2 from the germline V gene are MDHEN and SYDVKM. The CDR3 has 13 amino acids. CDR3 in DNA: TGTGTCGCCCGGGGAGAACACACCGGGGAGCTGTTTTTT. This codes for CVARGEHTGELFF.

V and J are TRBV7-2 and TRBJ2-3; D is unresolved. The length of the CDR3 is 15 residues. Per the germline V gene, CDR1 is SGHTA and CDR2 is FQGNSA. V lost 5 bases and J 2 bases, leaving 14 bases between the germline ends. CDR3 amino acids: CASSRLAWYTDTQYF. The CDR3 DNA is TGTGCCAGCAGCCGACTCGCTTGGTACACAGATACGCAGTATTTT. The full variable domain, rest sourced from reference TRBV7-2 and TRBJ2-3, is GAGVSQSPSNKVTEKGKDVELRCDPISGHTALYWYRQSLGQGLEFLIYFQGNSAPDKSGLPSDRFSAERTGGSVSTLTIQRTQQEDSAVYLCASSRLAWYTDTQYFGPGTRLTVL.

J is TRBJ2-7 and V is TRBV15; TRBD2 might be the D (6 bases). This CDR3 is 14 amino acids long. CDR1 and CDR2 from the germline V gene are LNHNV and YYDKDF (reference sequence). Trimming took off 5 bases at V and 3 bases at J, with 14 bases between the two ends. CDR3 coding DNA: TGTGCCACCAGCGCCGGCCTGGGGGGCTACGAGCAGTACTTC. It specifies CATSAGLGGYEQYF.

The chain carries TRBV19 and TRBJ2-1, with TRBD1 as a possible D gene (6 bases). V lost 5 bases to trimming and J lost 7 bases, with 9 bases between them. The CDR3 length is 12 residues. CDR1 is LNHDA, CDR2 SQIVND, per germline (reference sequence). The chain's CDR3 is CASSVTGNEQFF. The CDR3, as DNA: TGTGCCAGTAGTGTGACAGGTAATGAGCAGTTCTTC.

The V and J genes are TRBV10-3 and TRBJ1-1, with D tentatively TRBD1 (5 bases). The ends were cut back, 6 bases at V and 8 bases at J, with 13 bases in the middle. Germline V gene data show CDR1 as ENHRY and CDR2 as SYGVKD. The CDR3 is 12 amino acids. This CDR3 reads CAIRVPGLEAFF. The DNA for the CDR3 is TGTGCCATCAGGGTTCCGGGACTAGAAGCTTTCTTT.

The chain couples TRBV6-5 to TRBJ2-1; 12 bases align to TRBD2. The ends lost 0 bases at V and 8 bases at J; junction bases unmatched: 2. The CDR3 extends over 15 amino acids. Germline CDR1 is MNHEY and CDR2 is SVGAGI. CDR3 in amino acids: CASSYSASGRDEQFF. CDR3 bases: TGTGCCAGCAGTTACTCGGCTAGCGGGAGGGATGAGCAGTTCTTC.

The chain links TRBV5-1 to TRBJ2-3, with D perhaps matching TRBD2 (6 bases). This CDR3 comprises 16 residues. CDR1 SGHRS and CDR2 YFSETQ come from the germline V gene. V lost 0 bases and J lost 4, with 15 bases in between. CDR3 protein: CASSLEIGRGPDTQYF. The DNA for the CDR3 is TGCGCCAGCAGCTTGGAAATCGGGAGAGGGCCAGATACGCAGTATTTT.

This sequence joins TRBV2 and TRBJ2-7; D not resolved. The CDR3 totals 12 residues. Germline loops: CDR1 SNHLY, CDR2 FYNNEI. The chain's CDR3 is CVITTPRYEQYF. The DNA of the CDR3 is TGTGTCATAACCACTCCTCGGTACGAGCAGTACTTC.

The chain joins TRBV29-1 to TRBJ2-7; D not certain. V shed 4 bases and J shed 9 bases, with 22 bases lying between them. Per the germline V gene, CDR1 is SQVTM and CDR2 is ANQGSEA. The CDR3 runs to 14 residues. CDR3 in DNA: TGCAGCGTTGTGTGGCATACCCCCCTTCCTAGGCAGTACTTC. As protein: CSVVWHTPLPRQYF.

The rearrangement uses TRBV5-1 and TRBJ2-5, with TRBD2 matching over 12 bases. The V segment lost 2 bases and the J segment 1 base; nucleotides outside the gene matches: 3. This CDR3 region has 16 residues. Germline V gene lookup returns CDR1 SGHRS and CDR2 YFSETQ. As DNA, the CDR3 is TGCGCCAGCAGCTTAGGACTAGCGGGACCCCAAGAGACCCAGTACTTC. Protein: CASSLGLAGPQETQYF.

The V and J genes are TRBV18 and TRBJ2-7; TRBD1 might be the D (6 bases). The CDR3 runs 13 residues. Germline-derived CDR1 and CDR2 are KGHSH and LQKENI. The germline V and J ends were trimmed by 1 base and 3 bases, with 7 bases remaining between them. Written as DNA, the CDR3 is TGTGCCAGCTCACCACTGGGACACTACGAGCAGTACTTC. It codes for CASSPLGHYEQYF. Full variable domain (rest looked up from reference TRBV18 and TRBJ2-7): NAGVMQNPRHLVRRRGQEARLRCSPMKGHSHVYWYRQLPEEGLKFMVYLQKENIIDESGMPKERFSAEFPKEGPSILRIQQVVRGDSAAYFCASSPLGHYEQYFGPGTRLTVT.

V usage is TRBV4-1 and J usage is TRBJ1-1, with D maybe TRBD1 (5 bases). Germline assignment: CDR1 MGHRA and CDR2 YSYEKL. Deletions cut 0 bases from V and 14 bases from J, with 16 bases between. This CDR3 has 13 amino acids. CDR3 nucleotides: TGCGCCAGCAGCCAAGATGGAGGGACGGGAAGCTTCTTT. Protein: CASSQDGGTGSFF.